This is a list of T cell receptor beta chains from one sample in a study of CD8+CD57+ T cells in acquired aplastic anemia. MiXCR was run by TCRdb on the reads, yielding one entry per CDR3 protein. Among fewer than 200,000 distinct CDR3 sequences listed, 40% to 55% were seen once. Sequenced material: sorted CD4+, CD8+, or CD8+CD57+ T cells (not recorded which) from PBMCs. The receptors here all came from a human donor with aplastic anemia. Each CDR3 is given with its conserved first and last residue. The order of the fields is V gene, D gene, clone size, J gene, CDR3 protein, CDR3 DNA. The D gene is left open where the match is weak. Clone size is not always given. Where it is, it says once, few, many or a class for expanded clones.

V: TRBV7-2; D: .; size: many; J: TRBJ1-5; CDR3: CASSKGSNQPQHF; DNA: TGTGCCAGCAGCAAGGGGAGCAATCAGCCCCAGCATTTT
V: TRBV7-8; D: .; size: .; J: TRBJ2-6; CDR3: CASTMVGANVLTF; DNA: TGTGCCAGCACCATGGTCGGGGCCAACGTCCTGACTTTC
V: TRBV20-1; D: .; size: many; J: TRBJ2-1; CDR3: CSAPRPSKGQFF; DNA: TGCAGTGCTCCCCGACCTTCAAAGGGGCAGTTCTTC
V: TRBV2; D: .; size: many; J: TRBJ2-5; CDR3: CASSEALLASDLVETQYF; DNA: TGTGCCAGCAGTGAAGCGCTTCTCGCTTCGGATCTTGTGGAGACCCAGTACTTC
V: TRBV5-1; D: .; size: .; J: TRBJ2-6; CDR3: CASSPEPSGANVLTF; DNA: TGCGCCAGCAGCCCAGAACCTTCTGGGGCCAACGTCCTGACTTTC
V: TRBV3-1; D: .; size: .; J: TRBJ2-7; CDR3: CASSQEGHYEQYF; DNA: TGTGCCAGCAGCCAAGAGGGACACTACGAGCAGTACTTC
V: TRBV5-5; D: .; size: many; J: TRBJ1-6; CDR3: CASSLQGSPLHF; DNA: TGTGCCAGCAGCCTACAGGGTTCACCCCTCCACTTT
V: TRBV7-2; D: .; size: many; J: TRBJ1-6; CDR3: CASKRAVGSPLHF; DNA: TGTGCCAGCAAGCGGGCCGTAGGTTCACCCCTCCACTTT
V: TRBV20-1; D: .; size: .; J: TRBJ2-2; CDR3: CSALRGANTGELFF; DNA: TGCAGTGCCCTGCGAGGTGCGAACACCGGGGAGCTGTTTTTT
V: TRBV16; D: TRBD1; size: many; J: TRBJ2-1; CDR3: CASSHSDRAVQFF; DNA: TGTGCCAGCAGCCATTCGGACAGGGCAGTGCAGTTCTTC
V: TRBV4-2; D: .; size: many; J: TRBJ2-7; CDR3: CASSQDLGSYEQYF; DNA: TGTGCCAGCAGCCAAGATTTGGGCTCCTACGAGCAGTACTTC
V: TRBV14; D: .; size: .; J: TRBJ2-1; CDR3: CASSQDPGRGQFF; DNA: TGTGCCAGCAGCCAAGACCCAGGTCGAGGGCAGTTCTTC
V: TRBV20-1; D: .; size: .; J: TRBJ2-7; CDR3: CSARPDSQNSYEQYF; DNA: TGCAGTGCTAGACCCGACAGCCAAAACTCCTACGAGCAGTACTTC
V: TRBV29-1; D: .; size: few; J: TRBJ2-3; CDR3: CSVEFWGGADTQYF; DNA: TGCAGCGTTGAGTTTTGGGGCGGGGCAGATACGCAGTATTTT
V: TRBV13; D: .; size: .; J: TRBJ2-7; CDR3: CASRKMGGGPQEQYF; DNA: TGTGCCAGCAGGAAAATGGGGGGGGGGCCTCAAGAGCAGTACTTC
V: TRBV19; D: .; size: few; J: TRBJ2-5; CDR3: CASRVGAAGETQYF; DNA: TGTGCCAGTAGGGTAGGGGCCGCTGGGGAGACCCAGTACTTC
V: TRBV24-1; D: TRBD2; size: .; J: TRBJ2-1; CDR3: CATSVLAGSSYNEQFF; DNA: TGTGCCACCAGTGTTTTAGCGGGTAGCTCCTACAATGAGCAGTTCTTC
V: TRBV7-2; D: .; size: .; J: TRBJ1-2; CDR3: CASSLTGSYGYTF; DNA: TGTGCCAGCAGCTTAACCGGGAGTTATGGCTACACCTTC
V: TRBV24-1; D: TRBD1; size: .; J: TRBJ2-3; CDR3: CATSDLGTGIGDTQYF; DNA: TGTGCCACCAGTGACCTCGGGACAGGAATAGGAGATACGCAGTATTTT
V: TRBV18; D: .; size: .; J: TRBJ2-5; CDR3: CASSPLEGGANPKETQYF; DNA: TGTGCCAGCTCACCACTTGAGGGGGGGGCCAACCCCAAAGAGACCCAGTACTTC
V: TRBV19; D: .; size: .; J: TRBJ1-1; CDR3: CASSMLMNTEAFF; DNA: TGTGCCAGTAGTATGCTGATGAACACTGAAGCTTTCTTT
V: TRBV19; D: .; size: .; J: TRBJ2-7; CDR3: CASSWGDSYEQYF; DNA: TGTGCCAGTAGTTGGGGGGATTCCTACGAGCAGTACTTC
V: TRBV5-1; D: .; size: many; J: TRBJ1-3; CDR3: CASSPDGSGNTIYF; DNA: TGCGCCAGCAGCCCGGACGGCTCTGGAAACACCATATATTTT
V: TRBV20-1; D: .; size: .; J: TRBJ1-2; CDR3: CSAKAEKNYGYTF; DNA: TGCAGTGCTAAAGCGGAGAAAAACTATGGCTACACCTTC
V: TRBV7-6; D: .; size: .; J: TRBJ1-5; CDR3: CATRDSNQPQHF; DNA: TGTGCCACCCGGGACAGCAATCAGCCCCAGCATTTT
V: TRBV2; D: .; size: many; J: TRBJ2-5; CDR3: CASRSFGTLQETQYF; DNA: TGTGCCAGCAGGTCCTTTGGGACATTACAAGAGACCCAGTACTTC
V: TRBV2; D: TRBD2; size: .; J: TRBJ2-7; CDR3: CASSVSSGRSREQYF; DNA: TGTGCCAGCAGTGTATCGAGCGGGAGATCTCGCGAGCAGTACTTC
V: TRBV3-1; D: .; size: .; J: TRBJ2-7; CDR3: CASSQKPEVFYEQYF; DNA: TGTGCCAGCAGCCAAAAACCGGAGGTTTTCTACGAGCAGTACTTC
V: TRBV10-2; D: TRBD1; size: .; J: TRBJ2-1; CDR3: CASMQGVNEQFF; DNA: TGCGCCAGCATGCAGGGGGTGAATGAGCAGTTCTTC
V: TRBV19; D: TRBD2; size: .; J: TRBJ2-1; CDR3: CASSISGGLYNEQFF; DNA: TGTGCCAGTAGTATAAGCGGGGGCCTTTACAATGAGCAGTTCTTC
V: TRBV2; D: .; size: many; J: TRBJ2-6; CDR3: CASSEQQANVLTF; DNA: TGTGCCAGCAGTGAACAACAGGCCAACGTCCTGACTTTC
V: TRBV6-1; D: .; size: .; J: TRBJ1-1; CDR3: CASPARGKTEAFF; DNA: TGTGCCAGCCCCGCAAGGGGGAAAACTGAAGCTTTCTTT
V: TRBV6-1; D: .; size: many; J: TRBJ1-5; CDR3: CASSSRLANQPQHF; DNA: TGTGCCAGCAGCAGCAGGTTAGCAAATCAGCCCCAGCATTTT
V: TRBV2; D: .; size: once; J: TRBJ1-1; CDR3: CASSDGANTEAFF; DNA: TGTGCCAGCAGTGACGGAGCGAACACTGAAGCTTTCTTT
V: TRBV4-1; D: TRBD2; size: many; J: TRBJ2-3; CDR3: CASSQRLAGGTDTQYF; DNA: TGCGCCAGCAGCCAACGACTAGCGGGGGGCACAGATACGCAGTATTTT
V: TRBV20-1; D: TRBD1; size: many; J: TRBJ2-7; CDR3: CSARDSTRGLYEQYF; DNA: TGCAGTGCTAGAGATAGCACCAGGGGGCTGTACGAGCAGTACTTC
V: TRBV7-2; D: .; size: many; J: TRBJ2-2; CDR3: CASSRVPENTGELLF; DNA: TGTGCCAGCAGCCGGGTCCCAGAGAACACCGGGGAGCTGCTTTTT
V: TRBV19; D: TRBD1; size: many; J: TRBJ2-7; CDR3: CASSNTDRRSEQYF; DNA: TGTGCCAGTAGCAATACGGACAGGCGGAGCGAGCAGTACTTC
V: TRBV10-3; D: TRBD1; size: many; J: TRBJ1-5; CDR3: CATRTGQEPQHF; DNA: TGTGCCACCAGGACAGGGCAGGAGCCCCAGCATTTT
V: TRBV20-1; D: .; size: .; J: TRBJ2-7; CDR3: CSAMAGSYEQYF; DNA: TGCAGTGCTATGGCGGGAAGTTACGAGCAGTACTTC
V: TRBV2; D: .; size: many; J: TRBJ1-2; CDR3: CASSGGGSLGGYTF; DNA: TGTGCCAGCAGTGGAGGGGGGAGCCTCGGTGGCTACACCTTC
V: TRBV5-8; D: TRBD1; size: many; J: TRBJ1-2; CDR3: CASSPGQGLVYGYTF; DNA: TGTGCCAGCAGCCCCGGACAGGGTTTGGTCTATGGCTACACCTTC
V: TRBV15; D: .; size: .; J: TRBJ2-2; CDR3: CATSSEGVTGELFF; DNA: TGTGCCACCAGCAGCGAGGGGGTAACCGGGGAGCTGTTTTTT
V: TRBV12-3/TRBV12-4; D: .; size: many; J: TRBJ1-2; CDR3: CASSFPSGKDYTF; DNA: TGTGCCAGCAGTTTCCCCTCGGGTAAGGACTACACCTTC
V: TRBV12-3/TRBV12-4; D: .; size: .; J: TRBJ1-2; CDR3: CASSFGINYGYTF; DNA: TGTGCCAGCAGTTTTGGGATTAACTATGGCTACACCTTC
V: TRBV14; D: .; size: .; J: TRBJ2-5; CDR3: CASSLFQETQYF; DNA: TGTGCCAGCAGCCTTTTCCAAGAGACCCAGTACTTC
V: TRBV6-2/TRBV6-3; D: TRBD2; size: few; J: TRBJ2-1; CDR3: CASTERGGRNDEQFF; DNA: TGTGCCAGCACTGAGCGGGGGGGCCGGAATGATGAGCAGTTCTTC
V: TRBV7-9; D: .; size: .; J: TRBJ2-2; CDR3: CASSGPNRGTGELFF; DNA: TGTGCCAGCAGCGGGCCCAATCGGGGCACCGGGGAGCTGTTTTTT
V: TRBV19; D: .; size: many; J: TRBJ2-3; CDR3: CASSIGWQTQYF; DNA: TGTGCCAGTAGTATAGGATGGCAGACGCAGTATTTT
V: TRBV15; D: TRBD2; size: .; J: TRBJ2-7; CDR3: CATSRDSGDYEQYF; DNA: TGTGCCACCAGCAGAGACAGCGGGGACTACGAGCAGTACTTC
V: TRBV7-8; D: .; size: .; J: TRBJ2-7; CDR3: CASSSLDEQYF; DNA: TGTGCCAGCAGTAGTCTAGACGAGCAGTACTTC
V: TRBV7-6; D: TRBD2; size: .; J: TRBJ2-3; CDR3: CASSVSGASTDTQYF; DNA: TGTGCCAGCAGCGTGAGCGGGGCTAGCACAGATACGCAGTATTTT
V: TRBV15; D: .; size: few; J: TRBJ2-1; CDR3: CATSPGPGGNNEQFF; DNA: TGTGCCACCAGCCCTGGCCCAGGGGGGAACAATGAGCAGTTCTTC
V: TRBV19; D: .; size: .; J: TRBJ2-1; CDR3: CASSIRQGGNNEQFF; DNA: TGTGCCAGTAGTATACGACAGGGAGGGAACAATGAGCAGTTCTTC
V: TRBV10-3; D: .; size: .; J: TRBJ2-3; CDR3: CAISESGTDTQYF; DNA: TGTGCCATCAGTGAGTCCGGCACAGATACGCAGTATTTT
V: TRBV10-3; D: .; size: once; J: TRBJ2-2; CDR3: CAISESTRTGELFF; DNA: TGTGCCATCAGTGAGTCGACTAGGACCGGGGAGCTGTTTTTT
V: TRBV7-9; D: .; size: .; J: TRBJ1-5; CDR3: CASSLGNSHQPQHF; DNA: TGTGCCAGCAGCTTAGGGAACAGTCATCAGCCCCAGCATTTT
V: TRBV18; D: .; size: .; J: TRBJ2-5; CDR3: CASSPLELAAYQETQYF; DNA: TGTGCCAGCTCACCCCTGGAGCTCGCGGCGTACCAAGAGACCCAGTACTTC
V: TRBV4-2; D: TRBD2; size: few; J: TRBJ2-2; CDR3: CASSQPPRAGGHGELFF; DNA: TGTGCCAGCAGCCAACCCCCCAGAGCGGGGGGTCACGGGGAGCTGTTTTTT